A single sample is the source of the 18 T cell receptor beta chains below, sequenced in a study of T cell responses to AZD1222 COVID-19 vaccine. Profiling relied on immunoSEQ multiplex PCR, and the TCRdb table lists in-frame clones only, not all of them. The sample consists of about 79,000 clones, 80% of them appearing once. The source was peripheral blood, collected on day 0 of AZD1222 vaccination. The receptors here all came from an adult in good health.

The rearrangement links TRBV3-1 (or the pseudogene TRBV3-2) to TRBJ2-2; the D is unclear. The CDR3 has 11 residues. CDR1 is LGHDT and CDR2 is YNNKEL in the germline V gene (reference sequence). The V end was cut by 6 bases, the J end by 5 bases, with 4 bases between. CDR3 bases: TGTGCCAGCAGGCAAACCGGGGAGCTGTTTTTT. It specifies CASRQTGELFF.

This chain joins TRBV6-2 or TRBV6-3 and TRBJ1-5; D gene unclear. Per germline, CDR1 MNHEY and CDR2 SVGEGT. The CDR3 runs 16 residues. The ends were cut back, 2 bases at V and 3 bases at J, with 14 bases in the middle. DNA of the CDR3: TGTGCCAGCAGTTACAGCGTCCGGGAGTCCAATCAGCCCCAGCATTTT. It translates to CASSYSVRESNQPQHF.

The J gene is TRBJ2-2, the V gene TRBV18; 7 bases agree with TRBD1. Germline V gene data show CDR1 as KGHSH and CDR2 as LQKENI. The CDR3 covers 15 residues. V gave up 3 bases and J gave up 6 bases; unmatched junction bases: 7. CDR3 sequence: CASSPGDSPSGELFF. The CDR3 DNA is TGTGCCAGCTCACCTGGGGACAGCCCTTCCGGGGAGCTGTTTTTT.

Here the CDR3 DNA reads TGTGCCAGCAGCGGACGGGGAGAGCGGGGGAGGGATCCAGATACGCAGTATTTT. This translates into CASSGRGERGRDPDTQYF. The chain has TRBV7-8 and TRBJ2-3; TRBD2 matches at 8 bases. Germline V gene sequence: CDR1 SGHVS, CDR2 FQNEAQ. The CDR3 loop spans 18 amino acids. Unmatched junction bases numbered 17, after V lost 5 bases and J lost 4 bases.

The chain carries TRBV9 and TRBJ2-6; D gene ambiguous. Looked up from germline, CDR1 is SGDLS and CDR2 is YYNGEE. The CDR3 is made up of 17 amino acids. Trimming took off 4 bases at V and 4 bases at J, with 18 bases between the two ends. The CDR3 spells CASSTRTLRTGANVLTF. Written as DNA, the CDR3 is TGTGCCAGCAGCACCCGGACCTTAAGGACGGGGGCCAACGTCCTGACTTTC. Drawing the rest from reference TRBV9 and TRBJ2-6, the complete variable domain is DSGVTQTPKHLITATGQRVTLRCSPRSGDLSVYWYQQSLDQGLQFLIQYYNGEERAKGNILERFSAQQFPDLHSELNLSSLELGDSALYFCASSTRTLRTGANVLTFGAGSRLTVL.

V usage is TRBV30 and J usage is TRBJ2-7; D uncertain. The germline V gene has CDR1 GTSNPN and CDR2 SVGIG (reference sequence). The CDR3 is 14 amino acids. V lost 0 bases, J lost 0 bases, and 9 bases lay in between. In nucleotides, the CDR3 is TGTGCCTGGAGTGTACCTGGGTTCTCCTACGAGCAGTACTTC. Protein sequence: CAWSVPGFSYEQYF.

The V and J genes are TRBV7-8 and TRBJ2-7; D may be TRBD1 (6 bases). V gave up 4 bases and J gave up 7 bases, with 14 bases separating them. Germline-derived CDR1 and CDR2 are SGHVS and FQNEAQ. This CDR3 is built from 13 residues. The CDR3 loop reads CASSYRDLREQYF. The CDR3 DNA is TGTGCCAGCAGCTACAGGGATCTACGAGAGCAGTACTTC.

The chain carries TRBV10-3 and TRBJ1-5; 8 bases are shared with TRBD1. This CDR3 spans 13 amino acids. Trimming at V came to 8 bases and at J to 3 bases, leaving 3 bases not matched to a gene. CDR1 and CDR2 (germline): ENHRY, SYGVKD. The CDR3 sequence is CAIQDRDNQPQHF. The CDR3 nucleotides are TGTGCCATCCAGGACAGGGACAATCAGCCCCAGCATTTT.

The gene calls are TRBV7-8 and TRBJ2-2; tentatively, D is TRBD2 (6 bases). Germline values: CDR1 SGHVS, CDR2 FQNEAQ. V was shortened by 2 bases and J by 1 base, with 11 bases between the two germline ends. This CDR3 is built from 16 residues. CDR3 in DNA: TGTGCCAGCAGCTTAAGGCTGGGAGGGAACACCGGGGAGCTGTTTTTT. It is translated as CASSLRLGGNTGELFF.

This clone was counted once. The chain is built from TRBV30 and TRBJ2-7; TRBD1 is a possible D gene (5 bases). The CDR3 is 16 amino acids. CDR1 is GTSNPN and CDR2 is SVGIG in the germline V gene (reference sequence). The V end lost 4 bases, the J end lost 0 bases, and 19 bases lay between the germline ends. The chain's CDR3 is CAWTKGPTITSYEQYF. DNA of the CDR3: TGTGCCTGGACTAAGGGGCCAACCATTACCTCCTACGAGCAGTACTTC.

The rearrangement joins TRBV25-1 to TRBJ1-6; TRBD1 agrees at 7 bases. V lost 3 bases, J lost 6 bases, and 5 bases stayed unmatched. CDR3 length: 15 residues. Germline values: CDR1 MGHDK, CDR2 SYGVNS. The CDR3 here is CASSDPGGLNSPLHF. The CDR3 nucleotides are TGTGCCAGCAGTGACCCAGGGGGACTTAATTCACCCCTCCACTTT.

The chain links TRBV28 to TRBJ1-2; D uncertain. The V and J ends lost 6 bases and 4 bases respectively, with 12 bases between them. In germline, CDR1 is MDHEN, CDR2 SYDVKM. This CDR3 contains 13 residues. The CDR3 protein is CASSGEGAYGYTF. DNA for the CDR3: TGTGCCAGCAGCGGCGAGGGAGCCTATGGCTACACCTTC.

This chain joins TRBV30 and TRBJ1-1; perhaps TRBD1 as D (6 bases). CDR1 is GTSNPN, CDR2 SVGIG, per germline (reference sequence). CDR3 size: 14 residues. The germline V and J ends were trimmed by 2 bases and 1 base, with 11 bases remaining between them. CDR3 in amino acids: CAWSRDTSNTEAFF. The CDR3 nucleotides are TGTGCCTGGAGTAGGGACACCTCGAACACTGAAGCTTTCTTT.

The chain's CDR3 is CASSLRRQAFF. CDR3 sequence (DNA): TGTGCCAGCAGTTTACGTAGACAAGCTTTCTTT. The chain carries TRBV12-3 or TRBV12-4 and TRBJ1-1, with D uncertain. There are 11 residues in the CDR3. The V and J ends lost 2 bases and 9 bases respectively, with 7 bases between them.

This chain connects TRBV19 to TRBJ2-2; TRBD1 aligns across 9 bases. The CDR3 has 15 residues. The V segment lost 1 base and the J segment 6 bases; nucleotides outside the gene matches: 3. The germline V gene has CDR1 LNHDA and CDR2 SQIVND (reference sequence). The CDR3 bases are TGTGCCAGTAGTATAGGGGACAGGGTGCCCGGGGAGCTGTTTTTT. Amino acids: CASSIGDRVPGELFF. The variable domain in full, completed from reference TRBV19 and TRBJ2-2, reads DGGITQSPKYLFRKEGQNVTLSCEQNLNHDAMYWYRQDPGQGLRLIYYSQIVNDFQKGDIAEGYSVSREKKESFPLTVTSAQKNPTAFYLCASSIGDRVPGELFFGEGSRLTVL.

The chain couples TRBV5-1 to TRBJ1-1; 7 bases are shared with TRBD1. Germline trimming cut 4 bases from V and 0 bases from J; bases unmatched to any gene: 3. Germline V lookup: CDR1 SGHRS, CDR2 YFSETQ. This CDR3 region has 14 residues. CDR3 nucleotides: TGCGCCAGCAGCGTAACAGGGGTGAACACTGAAGCTTTCTTT. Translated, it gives CASSVTGVNTEAFF.

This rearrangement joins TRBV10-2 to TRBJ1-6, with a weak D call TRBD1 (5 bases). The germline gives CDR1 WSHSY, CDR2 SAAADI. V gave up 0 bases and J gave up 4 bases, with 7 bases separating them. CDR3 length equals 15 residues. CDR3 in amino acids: CASSESTVYNSPLHF. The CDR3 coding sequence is TGCGCCAGCAGTGAGTCGACAGTTTATAATTCACCCCTCCACTTT.

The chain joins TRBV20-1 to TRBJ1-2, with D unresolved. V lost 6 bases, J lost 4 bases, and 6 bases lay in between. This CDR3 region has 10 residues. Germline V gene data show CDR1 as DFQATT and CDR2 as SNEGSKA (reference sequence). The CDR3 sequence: CSAQSYGYTF. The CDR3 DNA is TGCAGTGCCCAGAGCTATGGCTACACCTTC.